These T cell receptor beta chains were read from a single sample in a study of response to subunit inactivated influenza vaccine. From the RT-PCR reads, TCRdb called clonotypes with MiXCR, one entry per CDR3 protein. The repertoire has about 540,000 distinct CDR3 sequences, approximately 15% of them found once; the top ten carry 11%. The sample here was PBMCs from blood, taken 11 to 12 days after vaccination. The receptors stem from a man aged 45-60 years who received an inactivated influenza vaccine. The CDR3 runs from the conserved cysteine through the conserved F or W. A D gene is named only where the DNA matches it firmly. Expanded clones are given a class, and other clones once, few, many or no size at all.

D gene	V gene	J gene	clone size	CDR3 DNA	CDR3 protein
NA	TRBV5-1	TRBJ2-7	NA	TGCGCCAGCAGCTTGCAGGGTGACTTGTCCTACGAGCAGTACTTC	CASSLQGDLSYEQYF
TRBD1	TRBV12-3/TRBV12-4	TRBJ1-4	NA	TGTGCCAGCAGTTGGACAGGGGGGTCTGAAAAACTGTTTTTT	CASSWTGGSEKLFF
TRBD1	TRBV19	TRBJ1-5	NA	TGTGCCAGTAGTATTCTCCACGGGACAGTGCGCAATCAGCCCCAGCATTTT	CASSILHGTVRNQPQHF
TRBD1	TRBV29-1	TRBJ1-3	few	TGCAGCGCTAACTCGGGACAGGGAAACACCATATATTTT	CSANSGQGNTIYF
NA	TRBV12-3/TRBV12-4	TRBJ2-7	few	TGTGCCAGCAGTTCGGCCGGGTACTCCTACGAGCAGTACTTC	CASSSAGYSYEQYF
TRBD2	TRBV29-1	TRBJ2-5	few	TGCAGCGTTGTAGCGGGGTTGGAGACCCAGTACTTC	CSVVAGLETQYF
NA	TRBV18	TRBJ1-1	NA	TGTGCCAGCTCACCAGGCCATGGGGCGAACACTGAAGCTTTCTTT	CASSPGHGANTEAFF
TRBD1	TRBV3-1	TRBJ2-7	few	TGTGCCAGCAGCCTCACAGGGGGCAACGAGCAGTACTTC	CASSLTGGNEQYF
TRBD1	TRBV7-2	TRBJ1-2	NA	TGTGCCAGCAGCCTCCCGGGACAGGGGGACTATGGCTACACCTTC	CASSLPGQGDYGYTF
TRBD1	TRBV6-5	TRBJ2-1	few	TGTGCCAGCAGTTACTCGGGACAGGGATTGGGGAATGAGCAGTTCTTC	CASSYSGQGLGNEQFF
TRBD2	TRBV7-2	TRBJ2-3	few	TGTGCCAGCAGCTCACGGACTAGCGGGGGCTGGGATACGCAGTATTTT	CASSSRTSGGWDTQYF
NA	TRBV7-2	TRBJ2-1	NA	TGTGCCAGCAGCTTCAGTCGCACAAACAATGAGCAGTTCTTC	CASSFSRTNNEQFF
TRBD2	TRBV5-1	TRBJ2-7	NA	TGCGCCAGCAGCCCCCGACTAGCGGGGGGGCAAGAGCAGTACTTC	CASSPRLAGGQEQYF
NA	TRBV15	TRBJ1-5	NA	TGTGCCACCAGCAGAGATCGACAGAATCAGCCCCAGCATTTT	CATSRDRQNQPQHF
NA	TRBV6-2/TRBV6-3	TRBJ1-1	few	TGTGCCAGCAGTCGGACAGACAACACTGAAGCTTTCTTT	CASSRTDNTEAFF
TRBD1	TRBV29-1	TRBJ1-1	once	TGCAGCGTTACGGGACAGGGGCGGGACACTGAAGCTTTCTTT	CSVTGQGRDTEAFF
NA	TRBV7-6	TRBJ2-1	NA	TGTGCCAGCAGCTTTTCGCGTAGGGGGGGACAAACTGAGCAGTTCTTC	CASSFSRRGGQTEQFF
NA	TRBV9	TRBJ2-7	few	TGTGCCAGCAGCGTCTCCACAGCGTCCTACGAGCAGTACTTC	CASSVSTASYEQYF
TRBD1	TRBV10-3	TRBJ2-7	NA	TGTGCCATCACAGGGGGAAGCTCCTACGAGCAGTACTTC	CAITGGSSYEQYF
NA	TRBV12-3/TRBV12-4	TRBJ2-3	NA	TGTGCCAGCGCAAAGTTCCCAGATACGCAGTATTTT	CASAKFPDTQYF
NA	TRBV7-9	TRBJ2-1	few	TGTGCCACCCGGACAGTGGCCAATGAGCAGTTCTTC	CATRTVANEQFF
TRBD2	TRBV4-2	TRBJ2-3	many	TGTGCCAGCAGCCAAGATCTAGCGGGGGAGACGCAGTATTTT	CASSQDLAGETQYF
NA	TRBV7-7	TRBJ2-7	NA	TGTGCCAGCAGCCCCGGGCCCCGCGGGGCAAACGAGCAGTACTTC	CASSPGPRGANEQYF
NA	TRBV5-1	TRBJ1-4	few	TGCGCCAGCAGCGGGGAGGACAGCCGGGTTGCAACTAATGAAAAACTGTTTTTT	CASSGEDSRVATNEKLFF
NA	TRBV5-6	TRBJ2-4	few	TGTGCCAGCAGCTTATCTAGCCAGGGGATAAGGGACATTCAGTACTTC	CASSLSSQGIRDIQYF
NA	TRBV4-2	TRBJ2-3	NA	TGTGCCAGCAGCCCCACCCAGGACAGCACAGATACGCAGTATTTT	CASSPTQDSTDTQYF
NA	TRBV5-1	TRBJ2-1	NA	TGCGCCAGCAGCTGGAGGTATGGTAGCTGGCCCTACAATGAGCAGTTCTTC	CASSWRYGSWPYNEQFF
NA	TRBV20-1	TRBJ2-1	few	TGCAGTGCTAGAGATCAGGCGAGTGAGCAGTTCTTC	CSARDQASEQFF
NA	TRBV29-1	TRBJ2-5	few	TGCAGCGTTGAAGGGATTGCGCGAGAGACCCAGTACTTC	CSVEGIARETQYF